A selection of T cell receptor beta chains follows, all from one sample in a study of vaccination effects on CD4 cells after COVID-19. Antigens for these TCRs are unknown. The table came from immunoSEQ multiplex PCR; TCRdb's copy has only in-frame clones and leaves some out. The table includes approximately 50,000 clones, roughly 76% detected once. The sequenced sample was CD4+ T cells from PBMCs cultured without peptide, obtained before COVID-19 vaccination. These receptors all come from a human donor who had a prior SARS-CoV-2 infection. CDR3s leave out the opening cysteine and the closing phenylalanine or tryptophan. The listing skips clone size in some rows; elsewhere it reads once, few, many or a size class.

clone size	V gene	J gene	CDR3 protein
NA	TRBV7-2	TRBJ1-1	ASSFWTRTEAF
once	TRBV11-3	TRBJ2-2	ASSPQGQSGLF
NA	TRBV11-3	TRBJ2-5	ASSRGLAGAETQY
few	TRBV5-4	TRBJ1-3	ASSPGPRGGNTIY
once	TRBV12-5	TRBJ1-2	ASGFPAYRTGVGGYT
NA	TRBV7-2	TRBJ2-5	ASSLLRETQY
NA	TRBV4-2	TRBJ1-5	ASSQVSGTGDQPQH
NA	TRBV3-1/TRBV3-2	TRBJ1-1	ASSQGTRDSEAF
NA	TRBV7-3	TRBJ2-2	ASSLRPGELF
NA	TRBV4-1	TRBJ2-7	ASSPGFQRHEQY
NA	TRBV7-3	TRBJ2-1	ASSEEGSSYNEQF
NA	TRBV27	TRBJ2-2	ASSTSAGGDTGELF
NA	TRBV11-3	TRBJ2-3	ASSPMGYADTQY
NA	TRBV6-5	TRBJ1-3	ASSQSDRPRDTIY
few	TRBV7-2	TRBJ1-1	ASSAVILNEGVTEAF
once	TRBV7-8	TRBJ1-2	ASSLKTLTYGYT
NA	TRBV6-2/TRBV6-3	TRBJ2-1	ASSPEGWTRQF
few	TRBV5-1	TRBJ2-3	AAKEGGGSTDTQY
NA	TRBV6-5	TRBJ1-2	ASREKDGYT
NA	TRBV15	TRBJ1-2	ATSSGTDPNYGYT
NA	TRBV7-2	TRBJ2-2	ASSLEGVHTGELF
NA	TRBV7-3	TRBJ1-1	ASSLEGNGATEAF
NA	TRBV5-1	TRBJ2-1	ASSSMGLRTVSSYNEQF
NA	TRBV5-1	TRBJ2-1	ASNKEVMDEQF
NA	TRBV5-1	TRBJ2-3	ASSRDRVRTDTQY
NA	TRBV9	TRBJ2-3	ASSRGPFTDTQY
NA	TRBV7-9	TRBJ1-4	ASSRAQGWSEKLF
few	TRBV2	TRBJ2-7	ASSDRSRLPHEQY
NA	TRBV7-9	TRBJ1-5	ASSPRGGSNQPQH
NA	TRBV19	TRBJ2-3	ASSTQTSRPTDTQY
NA	TRBV30	TRBJ2-3	AWLLAGGPTDTQY
NA	TRBV4-2	TRBJ2-1	ASSPLPRGNNEQF
few	TRBV3-1/TRBV3-2	TRBJ1-4	ASSPRTLNLSNEKLF
once	TRBV19	TRBJ2-1	ASSPPAGFLNEQF
NA	TRBV7-9	TRBJ2-7	ASSSVGTATYEQY
once	TRBV7-2	TRBJ2-5	ACSIGGETQY
NA	TRBV2	TRBJ2-3	ASRDLGLAGDTQY
NA	TRBV5-4	TRBJ2-2	ASSLGGTSGDTGELF
NA	TRBV15	TRBJ2-3	ATSRGGQYTDTQY
once	TRBV30	TRBJ1-1	AWSADRGTEAF
NA	TRBV6-5	TRBJ1-4	ASSQESNEKLF
NA	TRBV10-2	TRBJ2-1	ASRPILAGGNNEQF
few	TRBV5-6	TRBJ1-3	ASSFRVSSGNTIY
NA	TRBV12-5	TRBJ2-3	ASGLVSGNLAADTQY
few	TRBV27	TRBJ1-2	ASSFRGNYGYT
NA	TRBV6-5	TRBJ2-2	ASSTGTLFSGELF
NA	TRBV7-2	TRBJ2-7	ASSSDRGGAQY
NA	TRBV5-8	TRBJ1-5	ASSNRTGFFPREPQH
NA	TRBV3-1/TRBV3-2	TRBJ1-1	ASSQEGRGTEAF
NA	TRBV21-1	TRBJ1-4	ASSKRISGQGACTEKLF
once	TRBV25-1	TRBJ1-1	ASSEFGGTEAF
NA	TRBV7-2	TRBJ1-1	ASSPRTGGTEAF
NA	TRBV18	TRBJ2-7	ASSPSLAGGSYEQY
NA	TRBV7-2	TRBJ2-7	ASSFAASSYEQY
once	TRBV6-5	TRBJ2-7	ASRFQGGGEQY
NA	TRBV19	TRBJ1-2	ASSMVVGTSYGYT
NA	TRBV2	TRBJ1-2	ASSEGQNLYGYT
NA	TRBV5-4	TRBJ1-2	ASSLWQNYGYT